This T cell receptor (beta chain) originates from a study of control samples from healthy donors and cancer patients. From germline, CDR1 is SGHNT and CDR2 YENEEA. V was cut by 1 base and J by 0 bases, with 7 bases left in between. This CDR3 has 15 amino acids. Generated by immunoSEQ multiplex PCR, the TCRdb table keeps only in-frame clones and is missing some. In the table there are over 100,000 clones, 75% to 95% of which are singletons. V and J are TRBV11-3 and TRBJ2-1; unclear D gene. The sequenced sample was blood. The source of this sequence is a man in his forties in good health. CDR3 DNA sequence: TGTGCCAGCAGCTTAGCTGGTAGCTCCTACAATGAGCAGTTCTTC. Amino acid sequence: CASSLAGSSYNEQFF.